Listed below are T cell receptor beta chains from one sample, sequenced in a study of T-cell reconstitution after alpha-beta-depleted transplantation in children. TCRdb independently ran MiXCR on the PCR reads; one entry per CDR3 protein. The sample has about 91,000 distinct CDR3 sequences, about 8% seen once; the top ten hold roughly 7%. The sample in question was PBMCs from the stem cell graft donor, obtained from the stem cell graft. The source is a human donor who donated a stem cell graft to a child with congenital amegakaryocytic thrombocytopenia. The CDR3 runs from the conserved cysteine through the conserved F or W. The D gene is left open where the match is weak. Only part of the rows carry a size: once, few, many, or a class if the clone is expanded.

CDR3 DNA: TGCAGTGCTAGTCCGGGGCAGGATTATTCACCCCTCCACTTT; CDR3 protein: CSASPGQDYSPLHF; clone size: many; V gene: TRBV20-1; D gene: .; J gene: TRBJ1-6
CDR3 DNA: TGTGCCAGCAACCTTGGTAGGGCAAGCGAGCAGTACTTC; CDR3 protein: CASNLGRASEQYF; clone size: many; V gene: TRBV28; D gene: .; J gene: TRBJ2-7
CDR3 DNA: TGCAGTGCTGCCACTATTACCCTCCGTAATCAGCCCCAGCATTTT; CDR3 protein: CSAATITLRNQPQHF; clone size: many; V gene: TRBV20-1; D gene: .; J gene: TRBJ1-5
CDR3 DNA: TGCGCCAGCAGCCTGGAGAATAGCGGAGCTTACAATGAGCAGTTCTTC; CDR3 protein: CASSLENSGAYNEQFF; clone size: many; V gene: TRBV5-1; D gene: .; J gene: TRBJ2-1
CDR3 DNA: TGTGCCAGCAGTGAAAGACAGGCAAGAAACGAGCAGTACTTC; CDR3 protein: CASSERQARNEQYF; clone size: many; V gene: TRBV2; D gene: .; J gene: TRBJ2-7
CDR3 DNA: TGTGCCATCAGTGACCGGGACCCGACAGGGGATGAGCAGTTCTTC; CDR3 protein: CAISDRDPTGDEQFF; clone size: many; V gene: TRBV10-3; D gene: TRBD1; J gene: TRBJ2-1
CDR3 DNA: TGCAGTGCTAGTGGCGGATTGAACACTGAAGCTTTCTTT; CDR3 protein: CSASGGLNTEAFF; clone size: many; V gene: TRBV20-1; D gene: .; J gene: TRBJ1-1
CDR3 DNA: TGTGCCAGCAGCGTAGTTCCAGCGGGAGTCACCGGGGAGCTGTTTTTT; CDR3 protein: CASSVVPAGVTGELFF; clone size: many; V gene: TRBV9; D gene: TRBD2; J gene: TRBJ2-2
CDR3 DNA: TGCGCCAGCAGCTCAGGGGACACTGAAGCTTTCTTT; CDR3 protein: CASSSGDTEAFF; clone size: many; V gene: TRBV5-1; D gene: .; J gene: TRBJ1-1
CDR3 DNA: TGCGCCAGCTCCGGGACGGGGACCGGGGAGCTGTTTTTT; CDR3 protein: CASSGTGTGELFF; clone size: many; V gene: TRBV5-1; D gene: .; J gene: TRBJ2-2
CDR3 DNA: TGCAGCGTCTCCGACGACAAAAGCTCCTACGAGCAGTACTTC; CDR3 protein: CSVSDDKSSYEQYF; clone size: .; V gene: TRBV29-1; D gene: .; J gene: TRBJ2-7
CDR3 DNA: TGCGCCAGCAGCCATCACCGGGCCCCCGGCGAGCAGTACTTC; CDR3 protein: CASSHHRAPGEQYF; clone size: once; V gene: TRBV4-3; D gene: .; J gene: TRBJ2-7
CDR3 DNA: TGCGCCAGCAGCGAGGGACGCACACCACCTTTGAACACTGAAGCTTTCTTT; CDR3 protein: CASSEGRTPPLNTEAFF; clone size: .; V gene: TRBV5-1; D gene: .; J gene: TRBJ1-1
CDR3 DNA: TGCAGTGTCCCTTGGATCGCAGAGACCCAGTACTTC; CDR3 protein: CSVPWIAETQYF; clone size: many; V gene: TRBV20-1; D gene: .; J gene: TRBJ2-5
CDR3 DNA: TGTGCCAGCAGCTCTACTCCGGGAAATTCACCCCTCCACTTT; CDR3 protein: CASSSTPGNSPLHF; clone size: many; V gene: TRBV7-2; D gene: .; J gene: TRBJ1-6
CDR3 DNA: TGCGCCAGCAGCTTGGGTGGGACAACGGAGAGAGAGACCCAGTACTTC; CDR3 protein: CASSLGGTTERETQYF; clone size: few; V gene: TRBV5-1; D gene: .; J gene: TRBJ2-5
CDR3 DNA: TGTGCCAGCAGCTTGACAGGGGGCGCGAGCACTGAAGCTTTCTTT; CDR3 protein: CASSLTGGASTEAFF; clone size: many; V gene: TRBV5-5; D gene: TRBD1; J gene: TRBJ1-1
CDR3 DNA: TGTGCCAGCAGTCCCTCCCCGGGACAGGGCTACGAGCAGTACTTC; CDR3 protein: CASSPSPGQGYEQYF; clone size: many; V gene: TRBV12-3/TRBV12-4; D gene: TRBD1; J gene: TRBJ2-7
CDR3 DNA: TGCGCCAGCAGCGCGGGGGTTGGACTAGCCGGTCCCGGGGAGCTGTTTTTT; CDR3 protein: CASSAGVGLAGPGELFF; clone size: many; V gene: TRBV5-1; D gene: TRBD2; J gene: TRBJ2-2
CDR3 DNA: TGTGCCACCAGTCCAGCGCAGAACACCGGGGAGCTGTTTTTT; CDR3 protein: CATSPAQNTGELFF; clone size: many; V gene: TRBV24-1; D gene: .; J gene: TRBJ2-2
CDR3 DNA: TGCAGTGCTAGAGACGACAGGGCGGGAGGCGGGGAGCTGTTTTTT; CDR3 protein: CSARDDRAGGGELFF; clone size: many; V gene: TRBV20-1; D gene: .; J gene: TRBJ2-2
CDR3 DNA: TGTGCCAGCAGCCACGAGGCTAGCGGGGATCCTCGTGACGAGCAGTACTTC; CDR3 protein: CASSHEASGDPRDEQYF; clone size: .; V gene: TRBV3-1; D gene: TRBD2; J gene: TRBJ2-7
CDR3 DNA: TGTGCCTGGGATCCTAGCGGGAGGTCAGATACGCAGTATTTT; CDR3 protein: CAWDPSGRSDTQYF; clone size: many; V gene: TRBV30; D gene: TRBD2; J gene: TRBJ2-3
CDR3 DNA: TGCGCCAGCAGCCAAGCTTTAGCGGGAGGGTCCAACAGCTACGAGCAGTACTTC; CDR3 protein: CASSQALAGGSNSYEQYF; clone size: many; V gene: TRBV4-3; D gene: TRBD2; J gene: TRBJ2-7
CDR3 DNA: TGCAGTGCTAGAGGGCTTGGCTACACCTTC; CDR3 protein: CSARGLGYTF; clone size: many; V gene: TRBV20-1; D gene: .; J gene: TRBJ1-2